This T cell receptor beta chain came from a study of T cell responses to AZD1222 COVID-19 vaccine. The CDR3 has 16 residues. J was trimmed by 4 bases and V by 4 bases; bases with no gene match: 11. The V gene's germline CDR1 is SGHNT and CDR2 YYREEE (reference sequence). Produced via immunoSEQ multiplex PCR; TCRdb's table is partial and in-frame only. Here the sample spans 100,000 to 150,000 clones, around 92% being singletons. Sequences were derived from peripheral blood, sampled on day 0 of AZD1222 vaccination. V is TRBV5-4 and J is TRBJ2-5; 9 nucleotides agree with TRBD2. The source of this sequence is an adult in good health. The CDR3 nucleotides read TGTGCCAGCAGCGCCCCCCGGCTAGCGGGACCAGAGACCCAGTACTTC. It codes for CASSAPRLAGPETQYF.